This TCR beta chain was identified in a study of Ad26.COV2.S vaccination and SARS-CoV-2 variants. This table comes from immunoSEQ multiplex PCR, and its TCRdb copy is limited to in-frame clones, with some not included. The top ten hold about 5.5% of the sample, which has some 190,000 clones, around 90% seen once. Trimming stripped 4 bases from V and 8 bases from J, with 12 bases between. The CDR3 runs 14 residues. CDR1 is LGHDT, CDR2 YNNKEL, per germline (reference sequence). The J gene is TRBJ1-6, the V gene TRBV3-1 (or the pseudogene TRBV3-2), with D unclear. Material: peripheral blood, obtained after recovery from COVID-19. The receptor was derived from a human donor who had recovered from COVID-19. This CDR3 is CASSREVRDSPLHF. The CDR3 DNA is TGTGCCAGCAGCCGGGAAGTTCGGGATTCACCCCTCCACTTT.